What follows are 4 T cell receptor beta chains derived from one specimen sequenced in a study of T cells after yellow fever vaccination (dated by TCRdb to about 2019). Libraries were constructed by 5' RACE. These reads were obtained on an Illumina HiSeq 2500. TCRdb redid the processing of the public reads, applying fastp at Q25 and MiXCR, and retained in-frame beta chains. Rows are combined by CDR3 protein, so each entry shows the most common genes and DNA. The sample table contains some 400,000 distinct CDR3 sequences; only one count was recorded for around 6.5% of them. The biggest ten clones account for approximately 16% of the sample. Taken with the paper, the label for treatment or condition translates to: live attenuated yellow fever vaccine strain. The input for sequencing was PBMCs, taken 5 days after the yellow fever booster vaccination. These receptors all come from a man aged 25-40 years who received the YFV17D yellow fever vaccine.

This clonotype was seen a few times. The chain employs TRBV20-1 and TRBJ2-3; 8 bases are a match to TRBD2. The germline V gene has CDR1 DFQATT and CDR2 SNEGSKA (reference sequence). The CDR3 runs to 14 residues. V shed 5 bases, J shed 5 bases, and the junction held 9 bases outside the gene matches. The CDR3 nucleotides are TGCAGTGCTCCCAGAAAAGCGGGAGTAGATACGCAGTATTTT. Residues: CSAPRKAGVDTQYF.

Only a few counts were recorded for this clonotype. This chain joins TRBV6-1 and TRBJ2-7; no clear D gene. The V and J ends lost 3 bases and 7 bases respectively, with 7 bases between them. Germline lookup yields CDR1 MNHNS and CDR2 SASEGT. This CDR3 is 11 amino acids long. The CDR3 region is CASSDLWEQYF. Written as DNA, the CDR3 is TGTGCCAGCAGTGATCTCTGGGAGCAGTACTTC.

This clonotype was seen repeatedly, ten times or more. The CDR3 bases are TGCAGTGCTCATAAACTAACTTCCTACAATGAGCAGTTCTTC. It is translated as CSAHKLTSYNEQFF. V gene TRBV20-1 combines with J gene TRBJ2-1; D ambiguous. Trimming removed 5 bases at V and 1 base at J, with 12 bases between. The CDR3 is 14 residues long. Germline CDR1 is DFQATT and CDR2 is SNEGSKA (reference sequence).

For this clonotype: The missing conserved phenylalanine or tryptophan at the end of this CDR3 makes a read error likely. Because the CDR3's place on the DNA is in doubt, the DNA is left out and the CDR3 is given as listed by TCRdb. The chain has TRBV12-1 and TRBJ2-5. TRBV12-1 is a pseudogene locus. The CDR3 is 11 residues long, ends included. CDR3 loop: CARTEQETQYI.